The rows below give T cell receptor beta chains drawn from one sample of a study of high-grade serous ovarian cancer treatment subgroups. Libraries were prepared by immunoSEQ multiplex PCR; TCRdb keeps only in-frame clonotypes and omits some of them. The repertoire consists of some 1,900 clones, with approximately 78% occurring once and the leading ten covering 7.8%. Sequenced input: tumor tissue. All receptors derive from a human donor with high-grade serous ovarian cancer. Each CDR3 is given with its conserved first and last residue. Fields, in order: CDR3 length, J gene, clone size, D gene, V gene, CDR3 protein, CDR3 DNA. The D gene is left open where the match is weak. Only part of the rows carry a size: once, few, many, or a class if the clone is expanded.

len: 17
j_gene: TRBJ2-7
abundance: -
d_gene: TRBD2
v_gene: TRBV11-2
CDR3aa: CASSLALLAGGSYEQYF
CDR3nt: TGTGCCAGCAGCTTAGCTCTCCTAGCGGGAGGTTCCTACGAGCAGTACTTC

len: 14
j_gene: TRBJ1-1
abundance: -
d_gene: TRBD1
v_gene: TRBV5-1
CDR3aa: CASSSGTAHTEAFF
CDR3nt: TGCGCCAGCAGTTCCGGGACAGCTCACACTGAAGCTTTCTTT

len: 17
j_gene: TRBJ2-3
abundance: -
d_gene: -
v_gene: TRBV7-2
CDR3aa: CASSLEGSGALRDTQYF
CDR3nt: TGTGCCAGCAGCTTAGAGGGATCGGGGGCCTTGCGGGATACGCAGTATTTT

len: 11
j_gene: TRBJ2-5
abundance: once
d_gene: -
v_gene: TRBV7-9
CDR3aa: CASSLEVTQYF
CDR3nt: TGTGCCAGCAGCTTAGAGGTGACCCAGTACTTC

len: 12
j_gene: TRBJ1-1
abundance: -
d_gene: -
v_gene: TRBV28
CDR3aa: CASSLKGGEAFF
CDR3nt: TGTGCCAGCAGTTTAAAAGGGGGGGAAGCTTTCTTT

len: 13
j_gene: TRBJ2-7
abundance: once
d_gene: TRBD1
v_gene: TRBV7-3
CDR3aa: CASSPGQAGEQYF
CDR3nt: TGTGCCAGCAGCCCGGGACAGGCCGGTGAGCAGTACTTC

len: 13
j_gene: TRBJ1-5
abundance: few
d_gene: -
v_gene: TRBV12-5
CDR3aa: CASGSESNQPQHF
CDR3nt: TGTGCTAGTGGCTCGGAAAGCAATCAGCCCCAGCATTTT

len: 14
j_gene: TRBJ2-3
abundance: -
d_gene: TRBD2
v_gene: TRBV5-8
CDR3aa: CASTLGLAGDTQYF
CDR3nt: TGTGCCAGCACCCTGGGACTAGCGGGAGATACGCAGTATTTT

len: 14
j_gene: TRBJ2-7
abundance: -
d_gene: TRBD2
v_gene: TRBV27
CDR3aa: CASSLVGGFHEQYF
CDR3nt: TGTGCCAGCAGTTTAGTGGGAGGGTTCCACGAGCAGTACTTC

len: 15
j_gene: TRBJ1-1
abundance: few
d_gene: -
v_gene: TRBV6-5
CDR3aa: CASSYGPGPNTEAFF
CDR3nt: TGTGCCAGCAGTTACGGCCCGGGGCCAAACACTGAAGCTTTCTTT

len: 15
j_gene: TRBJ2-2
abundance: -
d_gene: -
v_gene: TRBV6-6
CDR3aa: CASSSGSKGSGELFF
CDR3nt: TGTGCCAGCAGCTCCGGGTCCAAAGGATCGGGGGAGCTGTTTTTT

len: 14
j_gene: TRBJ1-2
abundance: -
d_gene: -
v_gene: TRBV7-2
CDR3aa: CASSLVELNYGYTF
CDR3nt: TGTGCCAGCAGCTTAGTAGAATTAAACTATGGCTACACCTTC

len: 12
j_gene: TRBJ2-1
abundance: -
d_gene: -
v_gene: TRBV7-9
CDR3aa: CASSSLYNEQFF
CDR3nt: TGTGCCAGCAGCTCCCTCTACAATGAGCAGTTCTTC

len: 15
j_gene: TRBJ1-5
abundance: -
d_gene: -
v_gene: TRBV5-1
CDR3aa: CASSFSGVYDQPQHF
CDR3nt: TGCGCCAGCAGCTTTTCGGGGGTTTATGATCAGCCCCAGCATTTT

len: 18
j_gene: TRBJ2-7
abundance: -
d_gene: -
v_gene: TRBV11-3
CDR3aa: CASSSLLGGGHLAYEQYF
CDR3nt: TGTGCCAGCAGCTCTCTCCTCGGCGGCGGCCACCTAGCCTACGAGCAGTACTTC

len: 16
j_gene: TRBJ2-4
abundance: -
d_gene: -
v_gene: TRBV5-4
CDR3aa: CASSLERGAAKNIQYF
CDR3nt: TGTGCCAGCAGCTTGGAAAGGGGAGCGGCCAAAAACATTCAGTACTTC